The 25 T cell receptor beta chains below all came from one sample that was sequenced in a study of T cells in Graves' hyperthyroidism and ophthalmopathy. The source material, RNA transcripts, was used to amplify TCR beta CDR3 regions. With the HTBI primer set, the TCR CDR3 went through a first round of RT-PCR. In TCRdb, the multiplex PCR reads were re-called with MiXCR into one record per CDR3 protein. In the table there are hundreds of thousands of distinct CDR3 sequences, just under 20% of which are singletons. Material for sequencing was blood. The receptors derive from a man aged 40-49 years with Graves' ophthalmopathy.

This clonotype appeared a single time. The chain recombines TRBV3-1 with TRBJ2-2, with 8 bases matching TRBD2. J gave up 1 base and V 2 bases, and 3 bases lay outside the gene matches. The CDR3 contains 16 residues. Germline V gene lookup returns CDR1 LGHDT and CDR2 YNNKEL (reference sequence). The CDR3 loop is CASSQPAGGNTGELFF. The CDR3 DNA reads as TGTGCCAGCAGCCAACCCGCGGGGGGGAACACCGGGGAGCTGTTTTTT.

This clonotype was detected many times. The CDR3 sequence: CASSPKGHGYGYTF. CDR3 DNA: TGTGCCAGCTCACCTAAGGGACACGGCTATGGCTACACCTTC. The V and J genes are TRBV18 and TRBJ1-2; a possible D gene is TRBD1 (6 bases). Trimming shortened V by 3 bases and J by 4 bases, and 12 bases separated the two germline ends. The CDR3 is 14 amino acids. The germline V gene encodes CDR1 KGHSH and CDR2 LQKENI.

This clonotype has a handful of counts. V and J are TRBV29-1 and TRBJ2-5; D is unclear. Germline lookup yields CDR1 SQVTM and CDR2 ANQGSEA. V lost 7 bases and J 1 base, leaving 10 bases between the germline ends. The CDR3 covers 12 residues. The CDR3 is CSGKVGQETQYF. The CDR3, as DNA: TGCAGCGGCAAAGTTGGCCAAGAGACCCAGTACTTC.

This chain's CDR3 is CASELTLPNQYF. The CDR3 DNA follows: TGTGCCAGCGAACTGACCCTACCGAATCAGTACTTC. This sequence joins TRBV2 and TRBJ2-7; D call uncertain. In germline, CDR1 is SNHLY, CDR2 FYNNEI. V lost 8 bases, J lost 10 bases, and 18 bases lay in between. The CDR3 is 12 residues long.

The DNA of the CDR3 is TGCAGTGCTAGACGGCGGACCGCCTCCTACGAGCAGTACTTC. Its protein is CSARRRTASYEQYF. The chain links TRBV20-1 to TRBJ2-7; D not resolved. V was trimmed by 2 bases and J by 0 bases, leaving 11 bases between them. In germline, CDR1 is DFQATT, CDR2 SNEGSKA (reference sequence). CDR3 length equals 14 residues.

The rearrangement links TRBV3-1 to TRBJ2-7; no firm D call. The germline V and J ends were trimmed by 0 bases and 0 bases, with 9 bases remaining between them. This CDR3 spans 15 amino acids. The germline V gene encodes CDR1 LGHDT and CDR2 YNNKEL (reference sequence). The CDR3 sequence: CASSQDQSSSYEQYF. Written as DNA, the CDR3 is TGTGCCAGCAGCCAAGATCAGAGTAGCTCCTACGAGCAGTACTTC.

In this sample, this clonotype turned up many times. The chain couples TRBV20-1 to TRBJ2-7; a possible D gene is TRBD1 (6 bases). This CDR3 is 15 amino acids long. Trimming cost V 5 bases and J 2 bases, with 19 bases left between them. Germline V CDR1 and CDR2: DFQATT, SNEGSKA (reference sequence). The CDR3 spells CSAGQGTPGPYEQYF. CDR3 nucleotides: TGCAGTGCTGGGCAGGGGACGCCCGGACCCTACGAGCAGTACTTC.

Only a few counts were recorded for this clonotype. CDR3 sequence: CASSYVARHLKTNSPLHF. DNA for the CDR3: TGTGCCAGCAGTTACGTGGCCCGACATCTAAAGACGAATTCACCCCTCCACTTT. This chain links TRBV6-5 with TRBJ1-6, with D uncertain. With 2 bases removed from V and 7 bases from J, the gap between germline ends came to 21 bases. CDR1 MNHEY and CDR2 SVGAGI come from the germline V gene. CDR3 length: 18 residues.

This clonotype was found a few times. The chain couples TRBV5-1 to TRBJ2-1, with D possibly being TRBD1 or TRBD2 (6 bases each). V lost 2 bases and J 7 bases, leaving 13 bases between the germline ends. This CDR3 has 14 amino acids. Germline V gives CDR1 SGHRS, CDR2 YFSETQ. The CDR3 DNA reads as TGCGCCAGCAGCTTCGAGGGGGGCGGTAATGAGCAGTTCTTC. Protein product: CASSFEGGGNEQFF.

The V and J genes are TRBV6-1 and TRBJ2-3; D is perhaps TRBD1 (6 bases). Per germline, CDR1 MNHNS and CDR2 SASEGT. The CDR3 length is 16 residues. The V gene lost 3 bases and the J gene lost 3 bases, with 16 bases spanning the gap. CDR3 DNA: TGTGCCAGCAGTGATCAGAACGACAGGACTACAGATACGCAGTATTTT. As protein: CASSDQNDRTTDTQYF.

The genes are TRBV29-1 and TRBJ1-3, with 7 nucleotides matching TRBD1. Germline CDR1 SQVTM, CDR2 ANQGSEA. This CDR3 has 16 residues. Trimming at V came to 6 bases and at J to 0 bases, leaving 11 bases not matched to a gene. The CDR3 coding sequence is TGCAGCGTGACTGGACAGGACCTTCACTCTGGAAACACCATATATTTT. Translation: CSVTGQDLHSGNTIYF.

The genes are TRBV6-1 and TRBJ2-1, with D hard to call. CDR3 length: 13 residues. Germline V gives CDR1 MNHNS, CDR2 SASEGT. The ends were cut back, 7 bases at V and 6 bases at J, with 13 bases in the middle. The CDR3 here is CASTLVLSNEQFF. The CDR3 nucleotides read TGTGCCAGCACGCTAGTTCTTTCCAATGAGCAGTTCTTC.

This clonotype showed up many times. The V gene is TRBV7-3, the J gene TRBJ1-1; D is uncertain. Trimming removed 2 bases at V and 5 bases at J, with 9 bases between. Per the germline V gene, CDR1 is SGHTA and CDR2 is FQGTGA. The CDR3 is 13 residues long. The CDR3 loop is CASSLYRGTEAFF. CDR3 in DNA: TGTGCCAGCAGCTTATACCGGGGAACTGAAGCTTTCTTT.

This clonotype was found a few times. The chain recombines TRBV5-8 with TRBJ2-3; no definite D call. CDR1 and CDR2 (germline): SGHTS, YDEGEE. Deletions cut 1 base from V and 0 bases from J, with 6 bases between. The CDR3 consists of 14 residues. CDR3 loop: CASSLSLSTDTQYF. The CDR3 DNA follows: TGTGCCAGCAGCTTGTCCCTCAGCACAGATACGCAGTATTTT.

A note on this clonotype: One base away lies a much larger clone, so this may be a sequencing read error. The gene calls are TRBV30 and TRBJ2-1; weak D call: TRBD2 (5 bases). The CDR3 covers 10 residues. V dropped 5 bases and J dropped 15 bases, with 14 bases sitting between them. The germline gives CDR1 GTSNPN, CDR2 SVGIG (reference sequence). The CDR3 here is CAWWAEGLFF. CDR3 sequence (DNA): TGTGCCTGGTGGGCTGAGGGTCTGTTCTTC.

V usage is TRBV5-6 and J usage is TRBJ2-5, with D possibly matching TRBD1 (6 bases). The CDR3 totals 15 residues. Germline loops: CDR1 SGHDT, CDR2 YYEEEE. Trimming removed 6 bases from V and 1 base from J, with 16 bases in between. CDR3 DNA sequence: TGTGCCAGCACGTTAGGACAGCGCTTCCAAGAGACCCAGTACTTC. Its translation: CASTLGQRFQETQYF.

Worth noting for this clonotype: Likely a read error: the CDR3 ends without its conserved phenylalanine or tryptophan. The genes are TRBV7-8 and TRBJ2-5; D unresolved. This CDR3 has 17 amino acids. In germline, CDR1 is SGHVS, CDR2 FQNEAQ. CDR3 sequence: CGSSLRSASSDQETQYL. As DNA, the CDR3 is TGTGGCAGCAGCTTACGCAGCGCCTCGAGCGATCAAGAGACCCAGTACCTC.

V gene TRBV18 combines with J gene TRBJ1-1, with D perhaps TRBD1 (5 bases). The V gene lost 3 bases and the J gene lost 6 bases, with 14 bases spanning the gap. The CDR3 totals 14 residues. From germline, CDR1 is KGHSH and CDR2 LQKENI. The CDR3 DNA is TGTGCCAGCTCACCCAGGCAACGGGGCCCTGAAGCTTTCTTT. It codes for CASSPRQRGPEAFF.

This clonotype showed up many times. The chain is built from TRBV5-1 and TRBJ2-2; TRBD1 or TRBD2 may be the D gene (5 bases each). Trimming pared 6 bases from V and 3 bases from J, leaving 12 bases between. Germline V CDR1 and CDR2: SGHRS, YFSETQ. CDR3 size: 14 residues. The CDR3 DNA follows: TGCGCCAGCACCCCAGGGAGCGACACCGGGGAGCTGTTTTTT. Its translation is CASTPGSDTGELFF.

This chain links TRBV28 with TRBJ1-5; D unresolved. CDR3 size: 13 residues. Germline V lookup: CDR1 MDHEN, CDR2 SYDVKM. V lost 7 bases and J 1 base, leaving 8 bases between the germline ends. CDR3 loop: CASTPGSNQPQHF. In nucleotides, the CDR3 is TGTGCCAGCACCCCTGGGAGCAATCAGCCCCAGCATTTT.

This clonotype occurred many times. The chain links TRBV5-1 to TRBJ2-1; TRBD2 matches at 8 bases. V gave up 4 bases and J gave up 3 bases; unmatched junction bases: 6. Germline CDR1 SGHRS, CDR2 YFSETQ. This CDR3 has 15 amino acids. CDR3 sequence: CASSPEGTSYNEQFF. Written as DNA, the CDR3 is TGCGCCAGCAGCCCGGAGGGGACTAGCTACAATGAGCAGTTCTTC.

In DNA, the CDR3 is TGCAGTGGCCCCTTGGGAGAGACCCAGTACTTC. As protein: CSGPLGETQYF. This rearrangement joins TRBV20-1 to TRBJ2-5; D call uncertain. V lost 7 bases and J 4 bases, leaving 10 bases between the germline ends. This CDR3 is built from 11 residues. Germline V lookup: CDR1 DFQATT, CDR2 SNEGSKA (reference sequence).

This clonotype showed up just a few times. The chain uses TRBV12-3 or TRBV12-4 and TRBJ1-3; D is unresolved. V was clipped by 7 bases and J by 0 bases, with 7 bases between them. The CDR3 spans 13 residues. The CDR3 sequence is CASTDVSGNTIYF. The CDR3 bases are TGTGCCAGCACCGACGTCTCTGGAAACACCATATATTTT.

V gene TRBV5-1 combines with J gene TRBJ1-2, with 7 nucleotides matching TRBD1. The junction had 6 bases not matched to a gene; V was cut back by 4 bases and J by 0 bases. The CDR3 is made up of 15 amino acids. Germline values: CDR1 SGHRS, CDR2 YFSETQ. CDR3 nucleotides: TGCGCCAGCAGCCCCCCAGGGGGGTCTAACTATGGCTACACCTTC. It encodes CASSPPGGSNYGYTF.

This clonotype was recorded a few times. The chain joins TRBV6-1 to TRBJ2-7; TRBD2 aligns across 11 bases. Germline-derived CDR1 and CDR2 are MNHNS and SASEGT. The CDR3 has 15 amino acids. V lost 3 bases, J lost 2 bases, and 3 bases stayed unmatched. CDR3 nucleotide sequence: TGTGCCAGCAGTGATTTTAGCGGGGGGGCCTACGAGCAGTACTTC. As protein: CASSDFSGGAYEQYF.